Following are 25 T cell receptor beta chains from one sample sequenced in a study of patients and donors after allogeneic stem cell transplantation. TCRdb re-derived calls from the RT-PCR reads in MiXCR, one entry per CDR3 protein. The sample consists of about 960,000 distinct CDR3 sequences, about a sixth of them appearing once. Sequencing was done on a sample of blood, either unsorted or a sorted T cell fraction (not recorded which). The receptors were gathered from a human donor who was either an allogeneic HSCT recipient or a stem cell or donor lymphocyte infusion donor (not recorded which). It is not recorded whose cells these are; they may come from a transplant donor.

This clonotype showed up just a few times. V gene TRBV5-8 combines with J gene TRBJ2-7; D remains ambiguous. V was pared by 4 bases and J by 0 bases, with 11 bases between. CDR1 SGHTS and CDR2 YDEGEE come from the germline V gene. The CDR3 consists of 14 residues. The CDR3, as DNA: TGTGCCAGCAGCCTAGGTGAGGTCTCCTACGAGCAGTACTTC. This sequence encodes CASSLGEVSYEQYF.

This clonotype was seen more than once but under ten times. This chain connects TRBV12-3 or TRBV12-4 to TRBJ1-6; no reliable D call. The V end lost 5 bases, the J end lost 3 bases, and 11 bases lay between the germline ends. The CDR3 sequence is 15 residues long. This chain's CDR3 is CASSPSGIYNSPLHF. As DNA, the CDR3 is TGTGCCAGCAGTCCGTCGGGAATCTATAATTCACCCCTCCACTTT.

The chain links TRBV18 to TRBJ1-2; D not resolved. Trimming left V 3 bases short and J 8 bases short, with 16 bases between. This CDR3 spans 14 amino acids. CDR1 is KGHSH, CDR2 LQKENI, per germline. CDR3 region: CASSPSSPYQGYTF. As DNA, the CDR3 is TGTGCCAGCTCACCGTCGAGTCCCTATCAGGGCTACACCTTC.

This clonotype was counted a few times. The V and J genes are TRBV15 and TRBJ2-1, with 12 bases aligning to TRBD2. The germline gives CDR1 LNHNV, CDR2 YYDKDF (reference sequence). J was trimmed by 5 bases and V by 0 bases; bases with no gene match: 8. The CDR3 is 18 amino acids. CDR3 DNA: TGTGCCACCAGCAGAGAGGGTGGACTAGCGGGAAAACACAATGAGCAGTTCTTC. Amino acids: CATSREGGLAGKHNEQFF.

J is TRBJ1-5 and V is TRBV2; D is uncertain. CDR1 SNHLY and CDR2 FYNNEI come from the germline V gene. Trimming pared 6 bases from V and 4 bases from J, leaving 13 bases between. This CDR3 has 14 amino acids. The CDR3 nucleotides are TGTGCCAGCAGGTTCACAGCCTCGAATCAGCCCCAGCATTTT. Its protein is CASRFTASNQPQHF.

The chain employs TRBV5-1 and TRBJ2-2, with 7 bases lining up with TRBD1. The ends lost 2 bases at V and 4 bases at J; junction bases unmatched: 5. The CDR3 sequence is 15 residues long. The V gene's germline CDR1 is SGHRS and CDR2 YFSETQ. Here the CDR3 DNA reads TGCGCCAGCAGCTTCCGGGACAGCGGCACCGGGGAGCTGTTTTTT. Translating gives CASSFRDSGTGELFF.

The chain recombines TRBV12-3 or TRBV12-4 with TRBJ2-1; D not certain. The CDR3 has 14 residues. Trimming took off 2 bases at V and 3 bases at J, with 8 bases between the two ends. CDR3 nucleotides: TGTGCCAGCAGTTTATCCTGGCTCTACAATGAGCAGTTCTTC. Translated, it gives CASSLSWLYNEQFF.

This clonotype was seen a few times. This rearrangement joins TRBV10-3 to TRBJ1-3, with 9 bases aligning to TRBD1. The length of the CDR3 is 17 residues. Unmatched junction bases numbered 7, after V lost 4 bases and J lost 0 bases. The germline V gene has CDR1 ENHRY and CDR2 SYGVKD. The CDR3 DNA is TGTGCCATCAGTGCCCGAGACAGGGGGGTCTCTGGAAACACCATATATTTT. This gives the protein CAISARDRGVSGNTIYF.

This clonotype appeared a few times. This chain joins TRBV3-1 and TRBJ1-1; maybe TRBD1 (5 bases). The germline V and J ends were trimmed by 2 bases and 8 bases, with 12 bases remaining between them. The CDR3 extends over 13 amino acids. Germline V lookup: CDR1 LGHDT, CDR2 YNNKEL (reference sequence). CDR3 amino acids: CASSQLGTPEAFF. Written as DNA, the CDR3 is TGTGCCAGCAGCCAACTTGGGACGCCGGAAGCTTTCTTT.

The rearrangement joins TRBV20-1 to TRBJ2-2, with 9 bases lining up with TRBD2. This CDR3 has 14 residues. The junction had 9 bases not matched to a gene; V was cut back by 6 bases and J by 7 bases. Per germline, CDR1 DFQATT and CDR2 SNEGSKA (reference sequence). In DNA, the CDR3 is TGCAGTGCCGCAGGTAGCGGGAGCGGCGGGGAGCTGTTTTTT. Protein sequence: CSAAGSGSGGELFF.

V gene TRBV19 combines with J gene TRBJ1-2; 7 positions agree with TRBD1. The CDR3 runs to 14 residues. Per germline, CDR1 LNHDA and CDR2 SQIVND (reference sequence). Trimming at V came to 5 bases and at J to 3 bases, leaving 6 bases not matched to a gene. Here the CDR3 DNA reads TGTGCCAGTAGTGTCGGCACAGGGGACTATGGCTACACCTTC. This sequence encodes CASSVGTGDYGYTF.

The chain couples TRBV7-3 to TRBJ2-3; TRBD2 matches at 9 bases. Germline CDR1 reads SGHTA; CDR2 reads FQGTGA. The CDR3 is 17 amino acids. The ends lost 2 bases at V and 4 bases at J; junction bases unmatched: 10. The CDR3 DNA reads TGTGCCAGCAGCTTAGTCAGCGGGGGGCCGAGCCCAGATACGCAGTATTTT. It yields the protein CASSLVSGGPSPDTQYF.

The genes are TRBV7-2 and TRBJ2-7; no definite D call. Trimming removed 5 bases from V and 3 bases from J, with 14 bases in between. This CDR3 contains 14 residues. Per germline, CDR1 SGHTA and CDR2 FQGNSA. DNA of the CDR3: TGTGCCAGCAGCCCCGGTACTAATCGCTACGAGCAGTACTTC. Encoded protein: CASSPGTNRYEQYF.

The chain has TRBV6-6 and TRBJ2-7, with 12 nucleotides matching TRBD2. In germline, CDR1 is MNHNY, CDR2 SVGAGI (reference sequence). V lost 5 bases and J lost 6; bases outside the gene matches: 2. This CDR3 region has 13 residues. The CDR3 DNA sequence: TGTGCCAGCAGTAGGGGACTAGCGGGCGAGCAGTACTTC. This encodes CASSRGLAGEQYF.

In this sample, this clonotype turned up a few times. This sequence joins TRBV15 and TRBJ2-7; a weak D match, TRBD1 (8 bases). The CDR3 is 15 amino acids. Germline V gene sequence: CDR1 LNHNV, CDR2 YYDKDF (reference sequence). V lost 5 bases to trimming and J lost 6 bases, with 20 bases between them. This chain's CDR3 is CATSARTGREGEQYF. The CDR3 DNA follows: TGTGCCACCAGCGCGCGGACAGGGAGGGAGGGCGAGCAGTACTTC.

V gene TRBV12-3 or TRBV12-4 combines with J gene TRBJ2-1; TRBD2 matches at 8 bases. V was pared by 5 bases and J by 5 bases, with 5 bases of the junction left unmatched. CDR3 length: 14 amino acids. The CDR3 sequence: CASSTHSGDNEQFF. The CDR3 coding sequence is TGTGCCAGCAGTACTCATAGCGGGGACAATGAGCAGTTCTTC.

This clonotype was detected a few times. The chain has TRBV29-1 and TRBJ2-3; 7 bases fit TRBD1. The ends lost 6 bases at V and 5 bases at J; junction bases unmatched: 5. Germline assignment: CDR1 SQVTM and CDR2 ANQGSEA. This CDR3 region has 12 residues. The CDR3 loop reads CSVRGKGDTQYF. In DNA, the CDR3 is TGCAGCGTCAGGGGGAAAGGAGATACGCAGTATTTT.

This clonotype showed up just a few times. The chain employs TRBV6-1 and TRBJ1-5, with D hard to call. V gave up 1 base and J gave up 6 bases, with 10 bases separating them. CDR3 length equals 14 residues. Germline V gene sequence: CDR1 MNHNS, CDR2 SASEGT. In DNA form, the CDR3 reads TGTGCCAGCAGTGAAGATGAGGTGGGTCAGCCCCAGCATTTT. Residues: CASSEDEVGQPQHF.

The rearrangement links TRBV27 to TRBJ2-3, with a tentative D call TRBD1 (5 bases). CDR1 MNHEY and CDR2 SMNVEV come from the germline V gene (reference sequence). The CDR3 loop spans 15 amino acids. Deletions cut 4 bases from V and 1 base from J, with 12 bases between. CDR3 region: CASSSIDSRTDTQYF. The DNA for the CDR3 is TGTGCCAGCAGTTCCATCGACAGCCGCACAGATACGCAGTATTTT.

The V gene is TRBV7-9, the J gene TRBJ1-4, with D possibly matching TRBD1 (5 bases). Trimming shortened V by 5 bases and J by 0 bases, and 16 bases separated the two germline ends. In germline, CDR1 is SEHNR, CDR2 FQNEAQ (reference sequence). The CDR3 is 17 amino acids. CDR3 nucleotide sequence: TGTGCCAGCAGCCCGGGACGGGGGAGTGCAACTAATGAAAAACTGTTTTTT. This encodes CASSPGRGSATNEKLFF.

The chain's CDR3 is CATSDPGESEAFF. As DNA, the CDR3 is TGTGCCACCAGTGACCCGGGGGAATCGGAAGCTTTCTTT. The chain carries TRBV24-1 and TRBJ1-1; D may be TRBD1 (5 bases). Trimming pared 4 bases from V and 8 bases from J, leaving 13 bases between. The germline V gene encodes CDR1 KGHDR and CDR2 SFDVKD. This CDR3 contains 13 residues.

This sequence joins TRBV6-2 or TRBV6-3 and TRBJ2-2, with TRBD2 identical over 9 bases. Germline values: CDR1 MNHEY, CDR2 SVGEGT. The V gene end was trimmed by 7 bases and the J gene end by 5 bases; junction bases not matched to a gene: 8. CDR3 length: 15 residues. CDR3 bases: TGTGCCAGCAATATAGCGGGGGCAAAAACCGGGGAGCTGTTTTTT. Encoded protein: CASNIAGAKTGELFF.

This chain joins TRBV25-1 and TRBJ2-6; D is undetermined. The CDR3 runs 14 residues. The V gene lost 4 bases and the J gene lost 2 bases, with 6 bases spanning the gap. Germline V gene lookup returns CDR1 MGHDK and CDR2 SYGVNS. CDR3 nucleotides: TGTGCCAGCAGTGGGACCCCTGGGGCCAACGTCCTGACTTTC. Translated, it gives CASSGTPGANVLTF.

V gene TRBV9 combines with J gene TRBJ2-1, with D perhaps matching TRBD2 (6 bases). V was shortened by 3 bases and J by 6 bases, with 16 bases between the two germline ends. Looked up from germline, CDR1 is SGDLS and CDR2 is YYNGEE. The CDR3 covers 15 residues. For the CDR3, the DNA is TGTGCCAGCAGCGCCGGCGGGACGCTTATCAATGAGCAGTTCTTC. This codes for CASSAGGTLINEQFF.

The chain has TRBV27 and TRBJ2-7, with 7 bases matching TRBD2. Germline V lookup: CDR1 MNHEY, CDR2 SMNVEV (reference sequence). This CDR3 contains 14 residues. Trimming at V came to 1 base and at J to 3 bases, leaving 3 bases not matched to a gene. The chain's CDR3 is CASSLFGDYYEQYF. In nucleotides, the CDR3 is TGTGCCAGCAGTTTATTTGGGGACTACTACGAGCAGTACTTC.